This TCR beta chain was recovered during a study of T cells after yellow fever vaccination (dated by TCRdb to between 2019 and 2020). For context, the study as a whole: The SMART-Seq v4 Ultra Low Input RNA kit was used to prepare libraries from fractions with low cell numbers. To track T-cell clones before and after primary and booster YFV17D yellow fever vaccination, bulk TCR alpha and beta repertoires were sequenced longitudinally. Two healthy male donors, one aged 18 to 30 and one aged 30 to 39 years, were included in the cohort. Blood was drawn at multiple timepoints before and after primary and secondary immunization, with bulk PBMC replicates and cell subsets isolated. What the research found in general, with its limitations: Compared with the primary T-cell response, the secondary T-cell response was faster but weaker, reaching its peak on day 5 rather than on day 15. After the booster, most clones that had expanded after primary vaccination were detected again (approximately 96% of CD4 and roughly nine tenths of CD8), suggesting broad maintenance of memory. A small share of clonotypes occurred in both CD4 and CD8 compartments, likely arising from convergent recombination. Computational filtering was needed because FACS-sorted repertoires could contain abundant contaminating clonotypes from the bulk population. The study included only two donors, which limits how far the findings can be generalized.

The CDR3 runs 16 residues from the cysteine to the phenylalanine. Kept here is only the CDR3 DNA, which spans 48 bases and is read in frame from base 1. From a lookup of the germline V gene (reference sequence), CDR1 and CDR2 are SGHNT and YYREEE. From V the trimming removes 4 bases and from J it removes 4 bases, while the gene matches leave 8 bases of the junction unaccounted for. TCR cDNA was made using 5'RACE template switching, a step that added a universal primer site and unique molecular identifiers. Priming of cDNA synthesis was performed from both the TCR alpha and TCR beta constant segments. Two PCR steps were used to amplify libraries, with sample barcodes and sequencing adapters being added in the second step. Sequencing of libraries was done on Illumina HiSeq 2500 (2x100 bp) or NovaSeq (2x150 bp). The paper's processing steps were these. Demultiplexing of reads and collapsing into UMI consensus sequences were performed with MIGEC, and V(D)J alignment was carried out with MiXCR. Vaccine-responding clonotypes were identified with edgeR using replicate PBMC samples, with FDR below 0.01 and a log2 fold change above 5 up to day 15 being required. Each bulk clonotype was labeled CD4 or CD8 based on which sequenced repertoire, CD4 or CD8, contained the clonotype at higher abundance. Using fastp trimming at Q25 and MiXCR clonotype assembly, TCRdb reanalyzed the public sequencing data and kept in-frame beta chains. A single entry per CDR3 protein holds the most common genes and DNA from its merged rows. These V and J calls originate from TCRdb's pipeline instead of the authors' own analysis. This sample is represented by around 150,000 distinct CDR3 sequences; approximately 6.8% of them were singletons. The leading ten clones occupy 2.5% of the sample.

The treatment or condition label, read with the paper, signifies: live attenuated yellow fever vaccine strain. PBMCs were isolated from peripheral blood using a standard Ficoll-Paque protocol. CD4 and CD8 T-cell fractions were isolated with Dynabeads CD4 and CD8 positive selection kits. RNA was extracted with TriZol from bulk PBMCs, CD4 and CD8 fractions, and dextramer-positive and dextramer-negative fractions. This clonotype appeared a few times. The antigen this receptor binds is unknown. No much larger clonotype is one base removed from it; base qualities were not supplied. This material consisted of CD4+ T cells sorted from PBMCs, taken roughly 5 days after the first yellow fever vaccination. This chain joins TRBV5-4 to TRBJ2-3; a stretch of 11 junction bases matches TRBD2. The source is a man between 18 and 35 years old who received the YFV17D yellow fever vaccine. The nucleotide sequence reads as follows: TGTGCCAGCAGCGGATCTAGCGGGGGGAGACCAGATACGCAGTATTTT. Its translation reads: CASSGSSGGRPDTQYF. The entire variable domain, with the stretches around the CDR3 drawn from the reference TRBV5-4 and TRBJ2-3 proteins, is ETGVTQSPTHLIKTRGQQVTLRCSSQSGHNTVSWYQQALGQGPQFIFQYYREEENGRGNFPPRFSGLQFPNYSSELNVNALELDDSALYLCASSGSSGGRPDTQYFGPGTRLTVL.